These T cell receptor beta chains were read from a single sample in a study of OX40 agonist ivuxolimab in advanced cancers. TCRdb keeps only in-frame clones here, not all; method: immunoSEQ multiplex PCR. The table includes around 58,000 clones, approximately 86% detected once. Sequences were derived from CD4+ or CD8+ T cells sorted from blood, sampled in a trial of the OX40 agonist ivuxolimab. These receptors all stem from an adult with an advanced solid tumor such as melanoma, head and neck, liver or kidney cancer. Both conserved end residues are part of each CDR3. D genes are given only for firm matches. Clone sizes are given selectively: once, few, many, or a class where the clone is expanded.

v_gene	len	d_gene	abundance	j_gene	CDR3aa	CDR3nt
TRBV28	15	TRBD1	once	TRBJ1-5	CASSGGTEVYQPQHF	TGTGCCAGCTCGGGCGGGACAGAAGTTTATCAGCCCCAGCATTTT
TRBV6-5	15	TRBD1	-	TRBJ1-6	CASSYGNRGNSPLHF	TGTGCCAGCAGTTACGGTAACAGGGGGAATTCACCCCTCCACTTT
TRBV6-6	16	-	-	TRBJ2-2	CASSPLWGLGTGELFF	TGTGCCAGCAGCCCCCTCTGGGGATTAGGCACCGGGGAGCTGTTTTTT
TRBV28	16	-	-	TRBJ1-2	CASSLIRGLSNYGYTF	TGTGCCAGCAGTTTAATTCGGGGCCTGTCCAACTATGGCTACACCTTC
TRBV6-4	17	TRBD1	-	TRBJ2-2	CASSDRRTGGGCRELFF	TGTGCCAGCAGTGACAGAAGGACAGGGGGAGGATGCCGGGAGCTGTTTTTT
TRBV2	16	TRBD1	once	TRBJ2-5	CASSDGGTGGWETQYF	TGTGCCAGCAGTGATGGCGGCACAGGGGGCTGGGAGACCCAGTACTTC
TRBV4-3	14	-	-	TRBJ1-3	CATGEGSSGNTIYF	TGCGCCACGGGGGAGGGAAGCTCTGGAAACACCATATATTTT
TRBV5-6	16	TRBD1	-	TRBJ1-2	CASSLVSGQGSHGYTF	TGTGCCAGCAGCTTGGTATCTGGACAGGGGTCGCATGGCTACACCTTC
TRBV7-9	13	-	-	TRBJ2-2	CASSLAGPGSCFF	-
TRBV7-9	16	-	-	TRBJ2-1	CASSTTFAATYNEQFF	TGTGCCAGCAGCACCACGTTCGCCGCTACCTACAATGAGCAGTTCTTC
TRBV7-9	13	TRBD1	-	TRBJ1-2	CASSMGQPIDYTF	TGTGCCAGCAGCATGGGACAGCCCATCGACTACACCTTC
TRBV5-6	14	TRBD2	-	TRBJ2-2	CASSPGGGTGELFF	TGTGCCAGCAGCCCGGGGGGGGGCACCGGGGAGCTGTTTTTT
TRBV9	13	TRBD1	once	TRBJ1-1	CASSFRTGTEAFF	TGTGCCAGCAGCTTCCGGACAGGTACTGAAGCTTTCTTT
TRBV7-9	13	TRBD2	-	TRBJ2-7	CASSFGGAYEQYF	TGTGCCAGCAGCTTTGGGGGGGCCTACGAGCAGTACTTC
TRBV6-6	15	TRBD2	once	TRBJ2-5	CASSKLAGGPETQYF	TGTGCCAGCAGTAAACTAGCGGGGGGGCCTGAGACCCAGTACTTC
TRBV5-8	13	-	-	TRBJ1-1	CASSLTENTEAFF	TGTGCCAGCAGCTTAACAGAGAACACTGAAGCTTTCTTT
TRBV7-9	17	TRBD1	-	TRBJ1-4	CASSLGGQGATNEKLFF	TGTGCCAGCAGCTTAGGGGGCCAGGGGGCCACTAATGAAAAACTGTTTTTT
TRBV9	16	TRBD1	-	TRBJ2-2	CASSPRQGVATGELFF	TGTGCCAGCAGTCCCCGACAGGGGGTGGCCACCGGGGAGCTGTTTTTT
TRBV27	14	-	-	TRBJ2-3	CASSSRDSTDTQYF	TGTGCCAGCAGTTCCCGGGACAGCACAGATACGCAGTATTTT
TRBV9	16	-	-	TRBJ2-1	CASSDTRGQNYNEQFF	TGTGCCAGCAGCGACACCCGGGGGCAGAATTACAATGAGCAGTTCTTC
TRBV5-6	13	TRBD2	many	TRBJ2-1	CASSSGTGGAEFF	TGTGCCAGCAGCAGCGGGACGGGAGGGGCCGAGTTCTTC
TRBV19	12	-	-	TRBJ1-2	CASNRGNYGYTF	TGTGCCAGTAATCGGGGGAACTATGGCTACACCTTC
TRBV5-1	13	-	-	TRBJ1-2	CASSFTVGYGYTF	TGCGCCAGCAGCTTTACAGTGGGGTATGGCTACACCTTC
TRBV7-2	15	-	-	TRBJ1-5	CASRAPGARNQPQHF	TGTGCCAGCAGGGCACCGGGGGCCCGCAATCAGCCCCAGCATTTT
TRBV6-1	15	TRBD1	-	TRBJ2-7	CAISDPGQGINEQYF	TGTGCCATCAGTGACCCGGGACAGGGGATCAACGAGCAGTACTTC
TRBV7-3	15	-	-	TRBJ2-7	CASSFYGGGSYEQYF	TGTGCCAGCAGCTTCTATGGGGGTGGGTCCTACGAGCAGTACTTC
TRBV6-5	14	-	-	TRBJ1-2	CASSYDEQYYGYTF	TGTGCCAGCAGTTACGACGAACAGTACTATGGCTACACCTTC
TRBV19	13	-	-	TRBJ2-1	CASALSSYNEQFF	TGTGCCAGCGCGTTAAGCTCCTACAATGAGCAGTTCTTC
TRBV6-1	11	-	-	TRBJ1-2	CASIGGGGYTF	TGTGCCAGCATAGGAGGTGGGGGCTACACCTTC
TRBV27	14	-	-	TRBJ1-2	CASSFGTPNYGYTF	TGTGCCAGCAGTTTCGGTACACCGAACTATGGCTACACCTTC
TRBV28	17	-	-	TRBJ1-5	CASSSPHGDASNQPQHF	TGTGCCAGCAGCTCGCCTCACGGGGATGCTAGCAATCAGCCCCAGCATTTT